The clone carrying this T cell receptor (beta chain) was detected only a few times. Clinical history reported by participants formed the basis on which cohorts were assigned. The data were obtained in a study of blood T cell repertoires in COVID-19. Authors' analysis steps: The assay estimated nucleated cells by amplifying reference gene primers. Using immunoSEQ multiplex PCR, the repertoire was profiled, and TCRdb retains in-frame clones only, with some absent. The DNA was the basis for D and trimming; V, J and clone size are from that table. The sample lists about 240,000 clones, around 87% occurring once. The CDR3 has 16 residues. Germline lookup yields CDR1 SGHDN and CDR2 FVKESK. The J segment lost 6 bases and the V segment lost 3 bases, leaving 7 bases of the junction unmatched.

The chain is built from TRBV14 and TRBJ2-4; 11 nucleotides match TRBD1. The clonotype was recovered from a woman aged 40-49 years with acute COVID-19. Specimen: PBMCs or T cells enriched from blood (not recorded which). CDR3 bases: TGTGCCAGCAGCCATAGAGGGACAGGGGGATTAAACATTCAGTACTTC. It encodes CASSHRGTGGLNIQYF.